The 31 T cell receptor beta chains below all came from one sample that was sequenced in a study of shared clonotypes between healthy human individuals. Assay used: immunoSEQ multiplex PCR; TCRdb lists only in-frame clones, some missing. The sample has roughly 2.5 million clones, 90% to 95% seen once. The sequenced sample was naive CD4+ T cells sorted from blood. Subset reported: CD45RA+ positively selected. The source of these receptors is a man aged 18 to 35 in good health.

This chain joins TRBV19 and TRBJ2-1; TRBD2 might be the D (6 bases). The CDR3 has 14 residues. Trimming shortened V by 3 bases and J by 7 bases, and 13 bases separated the two germline ends. CDR1 is LNHDA and CDR2 is SQIVND in the germline V gene (reference sequence). CDR3 residues: CASSIQRAGNEQFF. The DNA for the CDR3 is TGTGCCAGTAGTATCCAGCGGGCAGGGAATGAGCAGTTCTTC.

This rearrangement joins TRBV6-5 to TRBJ2-7; no clear D. The CDR3 has 13 amino acids. The germline CDR1 and CDR2 sequences are MNHEY and SVGAGI. Trimming removed 2 bases from V and 7 bases from J, with 12 bases in between. CDR3 coding DNA: TGTGCCAGCAGTTACGACGACCCAGCGGAGCAGTACTTC. Translated: CASSYDDPAEQYF.

The V and J genes are TRBV10-2 and TRBJ1-1; 9 bases are shared with TRBD1. This CDR3 region has 16 residues. The ends lost 4 bases at V and 3 bases at J; junction bases unmatched: 9. Germline V CDR1 and CDR2: WSHSY, SAAADI. The CDR3 coding sequence is TGCGCCAGCAGTGCCCCACAGGGGGCTTGGGACACTGAAGCTTTCTTT. The encoded protein is CASSAPQGAWDTEAFF.

This chain joins TRBV7-9 and TRBJ2-5; 12 nucleotides align to TRBD2. From germline, CDR1 is SEHNR and CDR2 FQNEAQ (reference sequence). With V trimmed by 5 bases and J by 4 bases, 8 bases remained unmatched. The CDR3 covers 16 residues. CDR3 sequence: CASSRRLAGEVETQYF. The CDR3 coding sequence is TGTGCCAGCAGCCGGCGACTAGCGGGAGAGGTAGAGACCCAGTACTTC. Complete variable domain (other parts from reference TRBV7-9 and TRBJ2-5): DTGVSQNPRHKITKRGQNVTFRCDPISEHNRLYWYRQTLGQGPEFLTYFQNEAQLEKSRLLSDRFSAERPKGSFSTLEIQRTEQGDSAMYLCASSRRLAGEVETQYFGPGTRLLVL.

The rearrangement uses TRBV6-6 and TRBJ1-3, with D unclear. The CDR3 is made up of 15 amino acids. Germline V gives CDR1 MNHNY, CDR2 SVGAGI (reference sequence). V lost 5 bases, J lost 4 bases, and 15 bases lay in between. Here the CDR3 reads CASSPAAALGNTIYF. In DNA form, the CDR3 reads TGTGCCAGCAGTCCCGCCGCCGCCCTCGGAAACACCATATATTTT.

The chain carries TRBV7-3 and TRBJ2-5; TRBD1 agrees at 7 bases. The CDR3 spans 16 residues. Germline values: CDR1 SGHTA, CDR2 FQGTGA. The V segment lost 0 bases and the J segment 4 bases; nucleotides outside the gene matches: 8. The CDR3 sequence is CASSLTSGTVGETQYF. Here the CDR3 DNA reads TGTGCCAGCAGCTTAACGTCCGGGACAGTGGGAGAGACCCAGTACTTC.

This clone has a single count. The rearrangement joins TRBV14 to TRBJ2-5, with 7 positions matching TRBD2. J was trimmed by 1 base and V by 4 bases; bases with no gene match: 3. This CDR3 comprises 14 residues. Germline V CDR1 and CDR2: SGHDN, FVKESK. CDR3 sequence reads: CASSRGLVQETQYF. As DNA, the CDR3 is TGTGCCAGCAGCCGAGGACTAGTCCAAGAGACCCAGTACTTC.

The chain recombines TRBV5-1 with TRBJ2-5; D is undetermined. The CDR3 covers 14 residues. The germline V and J ends were trimmed by 0 bases and 7 bases, with 13 bases remaining between them. The germline gives CDR1 SGHRS, CDR2 YFSETQ. CDR3 nucleotides: TGCGCCAGCAGCTTGGGACACGTGGTTTGGACCCAGTACTTC. This sequence encodes CASSLGHVVWTQYF.

CDR3 nucleotide sequence: TGCGCCAGCAGCTTGCACTTGATTAGCGGGAGCATCGGTGAGCAGTTCTTC. Residues: CASSLHLISGSIGEQFF. The chain links TRBV5-1 to TRBJ2-1, with 9 bases identical to TRBD2. From germline, CDR1 is SGHRS and CDR2 YFSETQ. V gave up 1 base and J gave up 9 bases; unmatched junction bases: 14. This CDR3 has 17 amino acids.

This clone was picked up a small number of times. Other nucleotide sequences from this sample produce the same CDR3. The chain couples TRBV7-9 to TRBJ1-6, with a possible D match to TRBD1 (5 bases). Germline lookup yields CDR1 SEHNR and CDR2 FQNEAQ (reference sequence). V was pared by 5 bases and J by 6 bases, with 8 bases between. CDR3 length: 13 amino acids. The CDR3 protein is CASSRDGNSPLHF. Written as DNA, the CDR3 is TGTGCCAGCAGCCGGGACGGTAATTCACCCCTCCACTTT.

This chain uses TRBV4-1 with TRBJ2-1; 9 positions agree with TRBD1. This CDR3 contains 16 residues. Germline assignment: CDR1 MGHRA and CDR2 YSYEKL. With 4 bases clipped from V and 4 bases from J, the junction kept 8 bases outside the gene matches. The CDR3 loop is CASSLWTGAFYNEQFF. CDR3 bases: TGCGCCAGCAGCCTTTGGACAGGGGCGTTTTACAATGAGCAGTTCTTC.

The rearrangement uses TRBV6-1 and TRBJ2-5, with 9 nucleotides matching TRBD1. The CDR3 length is 15 residues. V lost 2 bases and J lost 5; bases outside the gene matches: 6. CDR1 and CDR2 from the germline V gene are MNHNS and SASEGT. The CDR3 nucleotides are TGTGCCAGCAGTGAAATTGGACAGGGGTTTGAGACCCAGTACTTC. It codes for CASSEIGQGFETQYF.

This chain uses TRBV7-6 with TRBJ2-5; D perhaps matches TRBD1 (6 bases). The V end was cut by 0 bases, the J end by 6 bases, with 11 bases between. Per germline, CDR1 SGHVS and CDR2 FNYEAQ. CDR3 length: 14 residues. The CDR3 loop reads CASSLAQGRQTQYF. Here the CDR3 DNA reads TGTGCCAGCAGCTTAGCGCAGGGGCGGCAGACCCAGTACTTC.

This clone was picked up one time. The rearrangement joins TRBV6-5 to TRBJ2-5, with D unclear. Trimming removed 8 bases at V and 5 bases at J, with 12 bases between. The CDR3 has 12 amino acids. In germline, CDR1 is MNHEY, CDR2 SVGAGI. The CDR3 DNA follows: TGTGCCAGCCGGGCCCCACAGGAGACCCAGTACTTC. Translated: CASRAPQETQYF.

The chain is built from TRBV12-2 and TRBJ1-5; the table calls TRBD1, which could not be checked here. TRBV12-2 is noted as a pseudogene. The CDR3 is made up of 17 amino acids. CDR3 DNA: TGTGCAAGTCGCCCAAAGGGTGACAGGGGTAGGGATCAGCCCCAGCATTTT. It encodes CASRPKGDRGRDQPQHF.

Turning to this clone: The same CDR3 is also encoded by other DNA sequences in this sample. The V gene is TRBV19, the J gene TRBJ1-5; D call uncertain. The V end lost 5 bases, the J end lost 0 bases, and 5 bases lay between the germline ends. Germline CDR1 is LNHDA and CDR2 is SQIVND (reference sequence). This CDR3 comprises 13 residues. The CDR3 sequence: CASSHGSNQPQHF. In DNA, the CDR3 is TGTGCCAGTAGTCACGGTAGCAATCAGCCCCAGCATTTT.

V and J are TRBV29-1 and TRBJ2-7, with D uncertain. V was cut by 7 bases and J by 0 bases, with 10 bases left in between. Per germline, CDR1 SQVTM and CDR2 ANQGSEA. This CDR3 is 12 amino acids long. The DNA of the CDR3 is TGCAGCGCCCGACGAAGCTCCTACGAGCAGTACTTC. It encodes CSARRSSYEQYF.

V usage is TRBV18 and J usage is TRBJ2-7, with TRBD1 as a possible D gene (7 bases). Germline-derived CDR1 and CDR2 are KGHSH and LQKENI. This CDR3 has 15 residues. V was clipped by 1 base and J by 2 bases, with 12 bases between them. CDR3 DNA: TGTGCCAGCTCACCACGGCAGGGGGGTGCCTACGAGCAGTACTTC. Protein: CASSPRQGGAYEQYF.

The V and J genes are TRBV6-1 and TRBJ1-6, with D hard to call. Trimming stripped 3 bases from V and 1 base from J, with 13 bases between. The CDR3 totals 17 residues. CDR1 and CDR2 (germline): MNHNS, SASEGT. The DNA for the CDR3 is TGTGCCAGCAGTGAGCCATCGGGCAGGTCCTATAATTCACCCCTCCACTTT. Protein product: CASSEPSGRSYNSPLHF.

This rearrangement joins TRBV19 to TRBJ1-3; TRBD1 is a possible D gene (5 bases). Trimming shortened V by 4 bases and J by 0 bases, and 10 bases separated the two germline ends. The CDR3 has 15 amino acids. CDR1 is LNHDA, CDR2 SQIVND, per germline (reference sequence). The CDR3, as DNA: TGTGCCAGTAGTACGGCAGGACACTCTGGAAACACCATATATTTT. Its translation: CASSTAGHSGNTIYF.

The chain is built from TRBV9 and TRBJ2-1; 9 bases agree with TRBD1. The CDR3 has 16 amino acids. The ends lost 1 base at V and 5 bases at J; junction bases unmatched: 7. CDR1 and CDR2 from the germline V gene are SGDLS and YYNGEE. The chain's CDR3 is CASSVRPGTGNNEQFF. The CDR3 coding sequence is TGTGCCAGCAGCGTAAGGCCGGGGACAGGGAACAATGAGCAGTTCTTC.

This chain links TRBV10-3 with TRBJ2-1; tentative D call: TRBD1 (6 bases). Per germline, CDR1 ENHRY and CDR2 SYGVKD. Between the trimmed V and J ends, which lost 0 bases and 7 bases, there was a span of 10 bases. The CDR3 is made up of 14 amino acids. The CDR3 sequence: CAISESQGSNEQFF. The CDR3 region has the DNA TGTGCCATCAGTGAGTCACAGGGTTCTAATGAGCAGTTCTTC.

This clone came up once. The rearrangement uses TRBV7-9 and TRBJ1-5; no reliable D call. V lost 3 bases and J 6 bases, leaving 18 bases between the germline ends. This CDR3 contains 16 residues. CDR1 SEHNR and CDR2 FQNEAQ come from the germline V gene (reference sequence). CDR3 coding DNA: TGTGCCAGCAGCTTGGGGAGCGGGAGGGCCAGTCAGCCCCAGCATTTT. Residues: CASSLGSGRASQPQHF.

J is TRBJ2-4 and V is TRBV21-1. TRBV21-1 is reported as a pseudogene. The CDR3 consists of 16 residues. Here the CDR3 reads CASSRRGENDENIQYF. The CDR3 nucleotides read TGTGCCAGCAGCAGGAGGGGGGAAAATGACGAAAACATTCAGTACTTC.

The rearrangement joins TRBV2 to TRBJ1-4, with 9 nucleotides matching TRBD1. Germline loops: CDR1 SNHLY, CDR2 FYNNEI. CDR3 size: 16 residues. Trimming took 6 bases from V and 7 from J; bases not matched to a gene: 12. The CDR3 is CASREQTGGAGEKLFF. In DNA, the CDR3 is TGTGCCAGCAGGGAACAAACAGGGGGCGCGGGTGAAAAACTGTTTTTT.

This chain uses TRBV21-1 with TRBJ1-2. TRBV21-1 is recorded as a pseudogene. This CDR3 is built from 16 residues. CDR3 loop: CASSKEGEGANYGYTF. The CDR3 nucleotides are TGTGCCAGCAGCAAAGAAGGGGAGGGAGCTAACTATGGCTACACCTTC.

J is TRBJ1-1 and V is TRBV7-2, with 12 positions matching TRBD1. The CDR3 extends over 15 amino acids. Germline values: CDR1 SGHTA, CDR2 FQGNSA. J gave up 7 bases and V 5 bases, and 8 bases lay outside the gene matches. The DNA of the CDR3 is TGTGCCAGCAGCGGGGACAGGGGGCGGGTTGGTGAAGCTTTCTTT. This gives the protein CASSGDRGRVGEAFF.

The J gene is TRBJ2-1, the V gene TRBV6-1, with 7 bases identical to TRBD1. This CDR3 spans 15 amino acids. The trim removed 3 bases at V and 10 bases at J, leaving 12 bases unmatched. Germline V gives CDR1 MNHNS, CDR2 SASEGT. This CDR3 is CASSDPGQLPGEQFF. The CDR3 DNA sequence: TGTGCCAGCAGTGATCCGGGACAGCTGCCAGGGGAGCAGTTCTTC.

This clone was counted a single time. The genes are TRBV7-6 and TRBJ2-3, with no clear D. Trimming pared 5 bases from V and 6 bases from J, leaving 12 bases between. The V gene's germline CDR1 is SGHVS and CDR2 FNYEAQ. This CDR3 comprises 13 residues. The CDR3 coding sequence is TGTGCCAGCAGCGGGATAGCTGGGGATACGCAGTATTTT. It translates to CASSGIAGDTQYF.

This clone has a single count. J is TRBJ2-7 and V is TRBV2; possibly TRBD2 for D (6 bases). V lost 2 bases to trimming and J lost 0 bases, with 20 bases between them. This CDR3 has 18 amino acids. Germline CDR1 and CDR2: SNHLY and FYNNEI. CDR3 amino acids: CASSERSVGGHYSYEQYF. DNA for the CDR3: TGTGCCAGCAGTGAAAGATCGGTGGGAGGCCATTACTCCTACGAGCAGTACTTC.

This clone has just a few counts. J is TRBJ1-4 and V is TRBV5-1; D is unclear. V was shortened by 4 bases and J by 8 bases, with 12 bases between the two germline ends. Per the germline V gene, CDR1 is SGHRS and CDR2 is YFSETQ. The CDR3 is made up of 13 amino acids. CDR3 coding DNA: TGCGCCAGCAGCCTGGACCAGAGGGAAAAACTGTTTTTT. Translating it yields CASSLDQREKLFF.